This T cell receptor beta chain was recorded in a study of blood T cell repertoires in COVID-19. Profiled with immunoSEQ multiplex PCR; TCRdb holds only in-frame clones, not every one. The sample includes 35,000 to 40,000 clones, about four fifths of them seen just once. What was sequenced was peripheral blood. This clonotype was sampled from a man aged 45-65 years with active or convalescent COVID-19.

The DNA for the CDR3 is TGTGCCAGCAGTTACGGCCAGGGTAATTCACCCCTCCACTTT. This translates into CASSYGQGNSPLHF. The genes are TRBV6-5 and TRBJ1-6; a weak D match, TRBD1 (5 bases). Germline V gene lookup returns CDR1 MNHEY and CDR2 SVGAGI. Trimming took off 2 bases at V and 6 bases at J, with 8 bases between the two ends. The CDR3 extends over 14 amino acids.